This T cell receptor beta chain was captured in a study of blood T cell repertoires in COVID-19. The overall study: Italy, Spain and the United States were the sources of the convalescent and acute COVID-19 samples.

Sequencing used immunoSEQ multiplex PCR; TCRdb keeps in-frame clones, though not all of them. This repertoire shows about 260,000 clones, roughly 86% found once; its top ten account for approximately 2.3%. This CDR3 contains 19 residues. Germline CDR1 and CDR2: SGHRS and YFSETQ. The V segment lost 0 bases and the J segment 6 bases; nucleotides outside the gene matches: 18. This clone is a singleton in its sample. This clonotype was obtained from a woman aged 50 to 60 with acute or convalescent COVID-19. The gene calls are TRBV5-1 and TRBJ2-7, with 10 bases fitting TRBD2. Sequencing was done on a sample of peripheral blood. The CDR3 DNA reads TGCGCCAGCAGCTTGGCCCTCGGGACTAGCGACCTCCCGCCGCGCGAGCAGTACTTC. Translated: CASSLALGTSDLPPREQYF.